The T cell receptor beta chain under discussion was sequenced for a study of blood T cell repertoires in COVID-19 (dated by TCRdb to the early 2020s). About the investigation overall: Samples from collaborators originated in the United States, Italy and Spain and spanned both the acute and convalescent phases of COVID-19. Samples came from the ongoing ImmuneRACE study (first 160 participants) plus 1,254 subjects from 6 global collaborators. The repertoires were released in a freely available public database meant as a resource for research on the immune response to SARS-CoV-2. The material from the prospective study consisted of cDNA or gDNA derived from T cells, B-cell-depleted T cells, or PBMCs. The sample metadata nearly always contained a de-identified subject ID, COVID-19 status, age in years and sex. Where available, HLA class I and class II types were obtained from metadata supplied by the sample provider rather than from assay-based typing. The dataset comprised deeply sampled blood TCRbeta repertoires from subjects exposed to, actively infected with, or recovered from COVID-19.

TCRbeta CDR3 regions were amplified from genomic DNA using the immunoSEQ Assay, a bias-controlled multiplex PCR. Concerning the study's data processing: The number of nucleated cells in each sample was estimated from the amplification of reference gene primers within the assay. To quantify the absolute abundance of each unique TCRbeta CDR3 rearrangement, sequence reads were collapsed and filtered. For each sample, productive Simpson clonality was calculated as the square root of Simpson's diversity index across productive rearrangements. TCRdb re-hosts the immuneACCESS table, in-frame sequences only. Its copies lack some clones; in the studies checked, an unresolved V gene accounts for under half of them, and the cause for the rest is not known. V, J and clone size derive from that table, while D and trimming were established from the DNA sequence. The sample includes under 50,000 clones, with 75% to 85% observed a single time. The top ten clones comprise about a quarter of the sample.

Turning to this clone: It lacks a known antigen. It has no much larger one-base neighbor in the sample; base qualities were not kept.

The paper as a whole reports these results and caveats: The quantity of clinical and demographic metadata differed by source and by participant and was supplied without curation.

Collaborating institutions collected whole blood in K2EDTA tubes following their own protocols. Collaborator samples were shipped for TCRbeta analysis as frozen whole blood, isolated PBMCs, or DNA extracted from either sample type. The TCR was taken from a man in his 70s with acute or convalescent COVID-19. The sequenced sample consisted of peripheral blood.

The DNA sequence follows: TGTGCCAGCAGTGAACATCCACGATTGACTAGCGGGCGTTCCGGGGAGCTGTTTTTT. Its protein product is CASSEHPRLTSGRSGELFF. The V and J genes are TRBV2 and TRBJ2-2; 10 central nucleotides agree with TRBD2. The CDR1 and CDR2 encoded by the germline V gene are SNHLY and FYNNEI. Germline trimming amounts to 2 bases on V and 6 bases on J, with 15 as the count of junction bases outside the gene matches. The CDR3 has 19 amino acids, counting the end cysteine and phenylalanine. Just the 57-base CDR3 DNA is kept, in frame starting at base 1.